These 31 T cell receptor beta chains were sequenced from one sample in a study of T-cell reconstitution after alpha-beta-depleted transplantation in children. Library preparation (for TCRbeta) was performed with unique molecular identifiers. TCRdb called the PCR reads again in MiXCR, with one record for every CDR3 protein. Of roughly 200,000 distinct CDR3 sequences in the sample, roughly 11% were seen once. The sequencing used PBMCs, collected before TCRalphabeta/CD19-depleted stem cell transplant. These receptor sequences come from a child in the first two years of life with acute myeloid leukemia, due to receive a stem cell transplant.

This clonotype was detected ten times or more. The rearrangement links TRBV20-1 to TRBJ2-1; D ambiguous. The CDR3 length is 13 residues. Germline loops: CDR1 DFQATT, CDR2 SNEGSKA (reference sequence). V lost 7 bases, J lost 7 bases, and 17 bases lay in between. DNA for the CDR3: TGCAGTGTCCGGGCCCCGGGCCTTAATGAGCAGTTCTTC. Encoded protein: CSVRAPGLNEQFF.

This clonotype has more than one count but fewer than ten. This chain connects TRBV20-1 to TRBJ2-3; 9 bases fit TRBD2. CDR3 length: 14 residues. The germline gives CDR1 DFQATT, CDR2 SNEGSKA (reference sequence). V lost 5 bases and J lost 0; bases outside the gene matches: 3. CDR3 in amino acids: CSARLAVSTDTQYF. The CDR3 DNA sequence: TGCAGTGCTCGACTAGCGGTTAGCACAGATACGCAGTATTTT.

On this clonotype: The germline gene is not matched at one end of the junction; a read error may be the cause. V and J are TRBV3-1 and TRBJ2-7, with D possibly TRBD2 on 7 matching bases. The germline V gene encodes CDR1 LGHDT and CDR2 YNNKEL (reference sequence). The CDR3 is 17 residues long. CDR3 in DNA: TGTGCCTGCAGCCAAGGGGGGGCCTTACGGGCCCTCTACGAGCAGTACTTC. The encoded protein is CACSQGGALRALYEQYF.

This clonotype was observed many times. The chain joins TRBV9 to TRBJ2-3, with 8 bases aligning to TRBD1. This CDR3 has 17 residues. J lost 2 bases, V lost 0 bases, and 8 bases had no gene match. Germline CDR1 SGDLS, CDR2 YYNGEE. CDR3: CASSVVDRAWATDTQYF. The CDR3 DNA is TGTGCCAGCAGCGTAGTGGACAGGGCATGGGCCACAGATACGCAGTATTTT. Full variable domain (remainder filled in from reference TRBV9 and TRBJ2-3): DSGVTQTPKHLITATGQRVTLRCSPRSGDLSVYWYQQSLDQGLQFLIQYYNGEERAKGNILERFSAQQFPDLHSELNLSSLELGDSALYFCASSVVDRAWATDTQYFGPGTRLTVL.

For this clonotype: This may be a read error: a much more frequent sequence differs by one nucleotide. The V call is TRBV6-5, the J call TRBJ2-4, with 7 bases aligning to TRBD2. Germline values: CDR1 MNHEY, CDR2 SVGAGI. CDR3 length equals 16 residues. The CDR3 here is CASSYRLAVAKKIQYF. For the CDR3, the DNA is TGTGCCAGCAGTTACAGGCTAGCGGTAGCCAAAAAGATTCAGTACTTC.

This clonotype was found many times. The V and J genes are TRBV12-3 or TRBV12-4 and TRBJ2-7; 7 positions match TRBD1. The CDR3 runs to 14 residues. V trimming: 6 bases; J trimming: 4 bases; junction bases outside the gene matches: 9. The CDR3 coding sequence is TGTGCCAGCAGCCGGCCGGGACAGTCGTACGAGCAGTACTTC. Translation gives CASSRPGQSYEQYF.

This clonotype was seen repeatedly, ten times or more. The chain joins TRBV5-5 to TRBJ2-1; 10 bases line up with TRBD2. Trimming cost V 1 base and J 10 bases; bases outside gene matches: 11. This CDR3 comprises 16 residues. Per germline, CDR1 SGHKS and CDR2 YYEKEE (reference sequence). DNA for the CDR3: TGTGCCAGCAGCTTGTTGGAACTAGCGGGAACCCCGGAGCAGTTCTTC. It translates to CASSLLELAGTPEQFF.

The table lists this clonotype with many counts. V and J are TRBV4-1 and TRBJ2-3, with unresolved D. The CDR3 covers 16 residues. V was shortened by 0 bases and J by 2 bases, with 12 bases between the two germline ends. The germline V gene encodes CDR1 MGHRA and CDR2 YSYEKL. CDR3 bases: TGCGCCAGCAGCCAAGATAACTCGAGGCACACAGATACGCAGTATTTT. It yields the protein CASSQDNSRHTDTQYF.

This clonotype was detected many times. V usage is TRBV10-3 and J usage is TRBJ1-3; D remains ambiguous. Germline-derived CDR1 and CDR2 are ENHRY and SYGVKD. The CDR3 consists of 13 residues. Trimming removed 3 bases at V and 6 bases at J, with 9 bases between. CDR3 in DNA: TGTGCCATCAGTGACGGCGCCGTAAACACCATATATTTT. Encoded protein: CAISDGAVNTIYF.

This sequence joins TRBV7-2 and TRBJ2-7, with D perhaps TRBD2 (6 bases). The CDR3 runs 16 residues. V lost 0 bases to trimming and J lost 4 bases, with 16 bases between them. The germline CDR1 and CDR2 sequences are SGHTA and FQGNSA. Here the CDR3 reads CASSLAWDWGSYEQYF. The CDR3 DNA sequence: TGTGCCAGCAGCTTAGCGTGGGACTGGGGCTCTTACGAGCAGTACTTC.

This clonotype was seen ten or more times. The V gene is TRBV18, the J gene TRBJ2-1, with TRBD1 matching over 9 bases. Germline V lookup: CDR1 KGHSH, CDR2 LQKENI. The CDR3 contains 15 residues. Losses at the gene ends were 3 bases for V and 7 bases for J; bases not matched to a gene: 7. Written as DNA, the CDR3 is TGTGCCAGCTCACCCGGGACAGGGAGGGGGAATGAGCAGTTCTTC. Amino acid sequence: CASSPGTGRGNEQFF.

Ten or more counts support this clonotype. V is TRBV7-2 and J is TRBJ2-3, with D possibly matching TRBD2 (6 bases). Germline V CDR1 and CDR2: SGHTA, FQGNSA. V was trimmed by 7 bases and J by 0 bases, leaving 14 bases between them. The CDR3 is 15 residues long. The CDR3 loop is CASKLGRGSTDTQYF. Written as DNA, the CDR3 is TGTGCCAGCAAACTGGGGCGGGGTAGCACAGATACGCAGTATTTT.

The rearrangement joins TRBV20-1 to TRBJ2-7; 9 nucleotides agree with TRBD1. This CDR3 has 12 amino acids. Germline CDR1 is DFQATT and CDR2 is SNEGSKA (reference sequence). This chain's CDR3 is CRARGQGYEQYF. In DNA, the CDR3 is TGCAGAGCCCGGGGACAGGGCTACGAGCAGTACTTC.

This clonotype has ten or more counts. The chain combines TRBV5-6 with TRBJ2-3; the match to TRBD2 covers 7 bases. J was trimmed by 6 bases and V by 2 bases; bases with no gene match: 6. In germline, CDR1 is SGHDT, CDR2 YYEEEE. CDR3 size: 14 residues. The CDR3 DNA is TGTGCCAGCAGCTTTAAGGCGGGAGAGGATACGCAGTATTTT. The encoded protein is CASSFKAGEDTQYF.

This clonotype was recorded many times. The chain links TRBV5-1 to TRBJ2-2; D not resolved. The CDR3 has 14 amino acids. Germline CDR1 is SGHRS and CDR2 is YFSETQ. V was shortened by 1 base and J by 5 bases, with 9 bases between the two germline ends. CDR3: CASSLNVGTGELFF. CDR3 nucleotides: TGCGCCAGCAGCTTGAACGTGGGGACCGGGGAGCTGTTTTTT.

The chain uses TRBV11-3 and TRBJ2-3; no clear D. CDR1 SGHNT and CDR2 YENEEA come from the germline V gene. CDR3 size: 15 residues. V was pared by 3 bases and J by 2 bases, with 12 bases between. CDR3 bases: TGTGCCAGCAGCTTTTCCCCCGGAGACACAGATACGCAGTATTTT. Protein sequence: CASSFSPGDTDTQYF.

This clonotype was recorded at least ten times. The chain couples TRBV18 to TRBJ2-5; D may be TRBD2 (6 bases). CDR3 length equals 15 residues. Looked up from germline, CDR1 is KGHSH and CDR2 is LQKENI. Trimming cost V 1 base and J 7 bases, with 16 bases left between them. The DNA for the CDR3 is TGTGCCAGCTCACCACGCGATAGCGGCGCGGGGACCCAGTACTTC. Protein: CASSPRDSGAGTQYF.

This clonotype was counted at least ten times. CDR3 nucleotide sequence: TGCAGTGCTGCGGCGGGGGTGGAGACCCAGTACTTC. This gives the protein CSAAAGVETQYF. The chain has TRBV20-1 and TRBJ2-5; 7 bases fit TRBD2. This CDR3 has 12 amino acids. After removal of 5 bases from V and 5 bases from J, the junction contained 5 bases not matched to a gene. The germline CDR1 and CDR2 sequences are DFQATT and SNEGSKA (reference sequence).

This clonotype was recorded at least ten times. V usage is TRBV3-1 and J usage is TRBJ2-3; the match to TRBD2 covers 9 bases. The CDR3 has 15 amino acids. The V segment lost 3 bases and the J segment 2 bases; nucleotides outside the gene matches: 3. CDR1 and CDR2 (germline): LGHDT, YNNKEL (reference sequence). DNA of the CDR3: TGTGCCAGCAGCCAGACTAGCGGATTCACAGATACGCAGTATTTT. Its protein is CASSQTSGFTDTQYF.

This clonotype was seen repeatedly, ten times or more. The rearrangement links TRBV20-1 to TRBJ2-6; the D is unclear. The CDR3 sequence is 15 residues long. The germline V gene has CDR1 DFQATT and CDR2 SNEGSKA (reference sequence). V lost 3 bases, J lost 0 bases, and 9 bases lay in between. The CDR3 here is CSASSVTSGANVLTF. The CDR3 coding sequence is TGCAGTGCTAGTTCGGTCACCTCTGGGGCCAACGTCCTGACTTTC.

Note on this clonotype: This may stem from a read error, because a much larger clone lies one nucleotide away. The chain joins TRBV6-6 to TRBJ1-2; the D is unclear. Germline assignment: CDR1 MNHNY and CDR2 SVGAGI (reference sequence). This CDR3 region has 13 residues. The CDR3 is CASSYDIFYGSTF. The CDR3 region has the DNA TGTGCCAGCAGTTACGACATCTTCTATGGCTCCACCTTC.

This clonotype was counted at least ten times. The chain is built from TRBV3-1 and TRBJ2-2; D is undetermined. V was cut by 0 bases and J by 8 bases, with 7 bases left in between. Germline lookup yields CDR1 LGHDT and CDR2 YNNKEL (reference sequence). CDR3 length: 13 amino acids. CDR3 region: CASSQEVTGELFF. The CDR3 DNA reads TGTGCCAGCAGCCAAGAAGTAACTGGGGAGCTGTTTTTT.

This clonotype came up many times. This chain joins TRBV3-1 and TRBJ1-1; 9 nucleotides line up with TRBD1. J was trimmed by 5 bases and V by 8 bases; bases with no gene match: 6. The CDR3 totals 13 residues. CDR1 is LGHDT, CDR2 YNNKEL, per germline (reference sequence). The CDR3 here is CASPGQGRTEAFF. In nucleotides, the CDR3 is TGTGCCAGCCCGGGACAGGGTAGGACTGAAGCTTTCTTT.

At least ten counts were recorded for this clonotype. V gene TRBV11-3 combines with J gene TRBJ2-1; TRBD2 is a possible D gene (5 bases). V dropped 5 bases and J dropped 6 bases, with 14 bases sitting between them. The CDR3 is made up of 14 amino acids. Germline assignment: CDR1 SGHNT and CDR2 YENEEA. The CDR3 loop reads CASSPSNRGNEQFF. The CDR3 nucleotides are TGTGCCAGCAGCCCCAGCAACCGGGGCAATGAGCAGTTCTTC.

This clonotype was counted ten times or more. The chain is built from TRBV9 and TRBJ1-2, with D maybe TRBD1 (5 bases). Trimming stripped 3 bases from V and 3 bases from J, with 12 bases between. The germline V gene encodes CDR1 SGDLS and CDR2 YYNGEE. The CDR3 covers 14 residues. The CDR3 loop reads CASSGDLWDYGYTF. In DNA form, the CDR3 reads TGTGCCAGCAGCGGGGACCTTTGGGACTATGGCTACACCTTC.

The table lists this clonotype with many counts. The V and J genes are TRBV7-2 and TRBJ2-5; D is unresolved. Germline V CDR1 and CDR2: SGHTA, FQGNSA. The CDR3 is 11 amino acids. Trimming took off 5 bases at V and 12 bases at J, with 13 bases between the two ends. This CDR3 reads CASSTTRVKYF. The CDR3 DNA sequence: TGTGCCAGCAGCACGACCCGGGTTAAGTACTTC. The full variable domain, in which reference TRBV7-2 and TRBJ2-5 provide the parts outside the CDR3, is GAGVSQSPSNKVTEKGKDVELRCDPISGHTALYWYRQSLGQGLEFLIYFQGNSAPDKSGLPSDRFSAERTGGSVSTLTIQRTQQEDSAVYLCASSTTRVKYFGPGTRLLVL.

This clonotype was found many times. The CDR3 here is CASSSDGSTEAFF. CDR3 in DNA: TGTGCCAGCAGCTCGGACGGTAGCACTGAAGCTTTCTTT. This chain uses TRBV11-2 with TRBJ1-1; D ambiguous. This CDR3 has 13 residues. Trimming stripped 4 bases from V and 4 bases from J, with 10 bases between. Per germline, CDR1 SGHAT and CDR2 FQNNGV.

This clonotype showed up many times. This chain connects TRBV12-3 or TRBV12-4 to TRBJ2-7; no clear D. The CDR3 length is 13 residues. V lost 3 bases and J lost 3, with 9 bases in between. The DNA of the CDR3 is TGTGCCAGCAGTTTGAACGAGATCTACGAGCAGTACTTC. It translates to CASSLNEIYEQYF.

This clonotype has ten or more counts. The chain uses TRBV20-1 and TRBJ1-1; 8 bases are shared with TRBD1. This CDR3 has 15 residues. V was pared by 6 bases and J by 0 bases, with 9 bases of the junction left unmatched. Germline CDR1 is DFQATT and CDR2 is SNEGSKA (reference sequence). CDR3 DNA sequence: TGCAGTGCCGCGACCGGGACAGGCATGAACACTGAAGCTTTCTTT. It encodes CSAATGTGMNTEAFF.

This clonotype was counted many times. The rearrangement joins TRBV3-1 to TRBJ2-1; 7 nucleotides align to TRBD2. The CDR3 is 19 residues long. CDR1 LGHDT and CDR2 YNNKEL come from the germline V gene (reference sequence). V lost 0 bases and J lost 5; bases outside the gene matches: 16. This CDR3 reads CASSQDRSSALAEDNEQFF. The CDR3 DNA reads TGTGCCAGCAGCCAAGATCGTTCGTCAGCGCTAGCGGAAGACAATGAGCAGTTCTTC.

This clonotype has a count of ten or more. CDR3 in DNA: TGCGCCAGCAGCTTGACTGCTAGCACCGGGGAGCTGTTTTTT. This gives the protein CASSLTASTGELFF. The chain employs TRBV5-1 and TRBJ2-2; D remains unclear. The CDR3 sequence is 14 residues long. With 1 base removed from V and 4 bases from J, the gap between germline ends came to 8 bases. Germline values: CDR1 SGHRS, CDR2 YFSETQ. The full variable domain, rest sourced from reference TRBV5-1 and TRBJ2-2, is KAGVTQTPRYLIKTRGQQVTLSCSPISGHRSVSWYQQTPGQGLQFLFEYFSETQRNKGNFPGRFSGRQFSNSRSEMNVSTLELGDSALYLCASSLTASTGELFFGEGSRLTVL.